This is a list of T cell receptor beta chains from one sample in a study of blood T cells in healthy people across ages. TCRdb reprocessed the 5' RACE reads via MiXCR and lists one record per CDR3 protein. In the table there are about 620,000 distinct CDR3 sequences, around 52% of which are singletons. The sample was blood. These receptors originate from a woman of 80 years or more in good health. The CDR3 runs from the conserved cysteine through the conserved F or W. A D gene is named only where the DNA matches it firmly. Expanded clones are given a class, and other clones once, few, many or no size at all.

j_call: TRBJ2-2
clone_size: -
v_call: TRBV7-9
d_call: -
cdr3_aa: CASSRQTGQNTGELFF
cdr3_nt: TGTGCCAGCAGCCGGCAGACGGGACAGAACACCGGGGAGCTGTTTTTT

j_call: TRBJ2-2
clone_size: many
v_call: TRBV6-5
d_call: -
cdr3_aa: CASRLGAGSTGELFF
cdr3_nt: TGTGCCTCGCGGCTAGGGGCAGGGAGCACCGGGGAGCTGTTTTTT

j_call: TRBJ2-5
clone_size: -
v_call: TRBV20-1
d_call: -
cdr3_aa: CNARDFQETQYF
cdr3_nt: TGCAATGCTAGAGATTTCCAAGAGACCCAGTACTTC

j_call: TRBJ2-7
clone_size: many
v_call: TRBV10-3
d_call: TRBD2
cdr3_aa: CAISDTGTSGSYEQYF
cdr3_nt: TGTGCCATCAGTGATACCGGGACTAGCGGTTCCTACGAGCAGTACTTC

j_call: TRBJ2-1
clone_size: few
v_call: TRBV29-1
d_call: TRBD2
cdr3_aa: CSSERGYNEQFF
cdr3_nt: TGCAGCTCCGAGCGGGGGTACAATGAGCAGTTCTTC

j_call: TRBJ2-1
clone_size: once
v_call: TRBV28
d_call: -
cdr3_aa: CASSLNPLGGYNEQFF
cdr3_nt: TGTGCCAGCAGTTTAAACCCCTTGGGGGGCTACAATGAGCAGTTCTTC

j_call: TRBJ2-7
clone_size: few
v_call: TRBV30
d_call: -
cdr3_aa: CAWSRGGSSYEQYF
cdr3_nt: TGTGCCTGGAGTAGAGGGGGGAGCTCCTACGAGCAGTACTTC

j_call: TRBJ2-3
clone_size: -
v_call: TRBV20-1
d_call: TRBD2
cdr3_aa: CRAGTTSTDTQYF
cdr3_nt: TGCAGAGCCGGGACTACCAGCACAGATACGCAGTATTTT

j_call: TRBJ2-1
clone_size: -
v_call: TRBV3-1
d_call: -
cdr3_aa: CASSHRDGGGNEQFF
cdr3_nt: TGTGCCAGCAGCCACCGGGACGGAGGGGGTAATGAGCAGTTCTTC

j_call: TRBJ2-3
clone_size: -
v_call: TRBV7-2
d_call: -
cdr3_aa: CASSPPIVATQYF
cdr3_nt: TGTGCCAGCAGTCCCCCCATAGTGGCTACGCAGTATTTT

j_call: TRBJ1-2
clone_size: few
v_call: TRBV5-5
d_call: TRBD1
cdr3_aa: CASSSTGGSYGYTF
cdr3_nt: TGTGCCAGCAGCTCGACAGGGGGATCCTATGGCTACACCTTC

j_call: TRBJ1-4
clone_size: many
v_call: TRBV7-9
d_call: TRBD1
cdr3_aa: CASSLWTGGRTNEKLFF
cdr3_nt: TGTGCCAGCAGCTTATGGACAGGCGGAAGGACTAATGAAAAACTGTTTTTT

j_call: TRBJ2-7
clone_size: few
v_call: TRBV30
d_call: TRBD1
cdr3_aa: CAWNRQGGEQYF
cdr3_nt: TGTGCCTGGAACAGACAGGGTGGCGAGCAGTACTTC

j_call: TRBJ2-7
clone_size: many
v_call: TRBV28
d_call: -
cdr3_aa: CASTLDRNEQYF
cdr3_nt: TGTGCCAGCACCCTCGACCGAAACGAGCAGTACTTC

j_call: TRBJ2-1
clone_size: many
v_call: TRBV18
d_call: TRBD1
cdr3_aa: CASLPGTGIDNEQFF
cdr3_nt: TGTGCCAGCTTACCAGGGACAGGGATCGACAATGAGCAGTTCTTC